This TCR beta chain emerged from a study of cytomegalovirus exposure and HLA in healthy donors. The CDR3 is made up of 13 amino acids. Looked up from germline, CDR1 is SGHKS and CDR2 is YYEKEE (reference sequence). J lost 8 bases, V lost 0 bases, and 4 bases had no gene match. It was with 60 Vbeta and 13 Jbeta primers that the PCR ran. TCRdb's table, derived via immunoSEQ multiplex PCR, lists solely in-frame clones and lacks some. There are fewer than 110,000 clones in the sample; 77% occur only once, and approximately 4.5% lies in the top ten. This TCR came from a male donor in good health and CMV-seronegative. Sequenced: PBMCs. This chain links TRBV5-5 with TRBJ1-1; the match to TRBD1 covers 7 bases. CDR3 coding DNA: TGTGCCAGCAGCTTGGATAGACAGGGAGAAGCTTTCTTT. Translation: CASSLDRQGEAFF.